The present T cell receptor beta chain was sequenced within a study of molecular identifiers for immune sequencing clone quantification. One entry per CDR3 protein results from TCRdb running MiXCR on the PCR reads. The sample carries approximately 500,000 distinct CDR3 sequences, around 23% recorded once. Germline V CDR1 and CDR2: MNHEY, SVGAGI. The V end lost 2 bases, the J end lost 3 bases, and 19 bases lay between the germline ends. The CDR3 runs 17 residues. The rearrangement links TRBV6-5 to TRBJ1-1; D might be TRBD1 (6 bases). The source material was naive CD8+ T cells from blood, with Jurkat cell RNA spiked in. The subset is: FACS-sorted CD8+CD4-CCR7+CD45RA+ naive T cells. The source of this sequence is a human donor in good health. Some libraries in this study had Jurkat cell RNA spiked in. CDR3 residues: CASSYGLQGYADTEAFF. DNA of the CDR3: TGTGCCAGCAGTTACGGCTTACAGGGTTACGCCGACACTGAAGCTTTCTTT.